This entry concerns a single TCR beta chain. The antigen is unknown. This sample is part of a study of cytomegalovirus exposure and HLA in healthy donors. In the study overall: About 85 million unique TCRs from HLA-typed donors were held in an early release of data.

Primers: 60 Vbeta forward and 13 Jbeta reverse. Profiling relied on immunoSEQ multiplex PCR, and the TCRdb table lists in-frame clones only, not all of them. The sample records about 160,000 clones, 65% to 85% being singletons. The CDR3 has 16 amino acids. Germline loops: CDR1 SGHRS, CDR2 YFSETQ. Losses at the gene ends were 4 bases for V and 4 bases for J; bases not matched to a gene: 6. Findings of the study overall: Some public TCRs appeared in many individuals, while most sequences were rare.

This clonotype was sampled from a male donor in good health and CMV-seropositive. The material sequenced was PBMCs. This sequence joins TRBV5-1 and TRBJ2-3, with TRBD2 matching over 13 bases. CDR3 protein: CASSGWTSGSADTQYF. For the CDR3, the DNA is TGCGCCAGCAGCGGCTGGACTAGCGGGAGCGCAGATACGCAGTATTTT.